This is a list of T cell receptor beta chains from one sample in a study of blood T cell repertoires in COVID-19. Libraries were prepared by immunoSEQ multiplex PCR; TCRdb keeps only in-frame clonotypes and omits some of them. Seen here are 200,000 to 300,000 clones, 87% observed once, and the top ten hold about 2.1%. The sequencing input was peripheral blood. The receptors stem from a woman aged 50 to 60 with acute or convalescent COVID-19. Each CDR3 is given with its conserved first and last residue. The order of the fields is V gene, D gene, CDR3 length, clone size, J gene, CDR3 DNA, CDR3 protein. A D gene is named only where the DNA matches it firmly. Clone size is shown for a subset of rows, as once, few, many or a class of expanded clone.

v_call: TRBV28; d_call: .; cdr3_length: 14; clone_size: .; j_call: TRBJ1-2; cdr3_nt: TGTGCCAGCAGTTTTCCAACTCGAGGGTATGGCTACACCTTC; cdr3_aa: CASSFPTRGYGYTF
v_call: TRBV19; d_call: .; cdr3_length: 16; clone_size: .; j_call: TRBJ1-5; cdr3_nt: TGTGCCAGTAGTATAGGGACAGCATATAGCAATCAGCCCCAGCATTTT; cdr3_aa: CASSIGTAYSNQPQHF
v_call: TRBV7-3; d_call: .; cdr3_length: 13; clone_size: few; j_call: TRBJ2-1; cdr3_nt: TGTGCCAGCAGGTTCGGAGGGTCCGGTGAGCAGTTCTTC; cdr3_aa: CASRFGGSGEQFF
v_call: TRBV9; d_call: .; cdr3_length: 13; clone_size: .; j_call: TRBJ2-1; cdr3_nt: TGTGCCAGCAGCGTAGGTTACTACAATGAGCAGTTCTTC; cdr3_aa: CASSVGYYNEQFF
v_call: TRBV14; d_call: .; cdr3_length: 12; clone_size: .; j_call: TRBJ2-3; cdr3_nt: TGTGCCAGCAGCCTTTCTCCGGGGACGCAGTATTTT; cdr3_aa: CASSLSPGTQYF
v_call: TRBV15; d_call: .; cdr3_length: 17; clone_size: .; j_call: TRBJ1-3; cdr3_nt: TGTGCCACCAGCAGAGATAGGTCTACGGGATCTGGAAACACCATATATTTT; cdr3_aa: CATSRDRSTGSGNTIYF
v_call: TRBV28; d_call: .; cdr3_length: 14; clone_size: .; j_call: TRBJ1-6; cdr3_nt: TGTGCCAGCAGTTGGATCTACAGGGAATCACCCCTCCACTTT; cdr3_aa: CASSWIYRESPLHF
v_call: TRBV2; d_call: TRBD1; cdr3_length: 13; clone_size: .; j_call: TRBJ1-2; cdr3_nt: TGTGCCAGCCCGGGACAGAGAACCTATGGCTACACCTTC; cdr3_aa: CASPGQRTYGYTF
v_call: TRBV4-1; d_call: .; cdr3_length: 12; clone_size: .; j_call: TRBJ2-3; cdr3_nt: TGCGCCAGCAGTCCAGTTGGCGATACGCAGTATTTT; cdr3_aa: CASSPVGDTQYF
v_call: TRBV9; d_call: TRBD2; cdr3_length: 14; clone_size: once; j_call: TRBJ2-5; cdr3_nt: TGTGCCAGCAGCGTAGGTGGGGGGGAAGAGACCCAGTACTTC; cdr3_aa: CASSVGGGEETQYF
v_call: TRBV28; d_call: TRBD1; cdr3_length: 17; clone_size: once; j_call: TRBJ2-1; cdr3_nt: TGTGCCAGCAGTTCACCGACAGGGTCCGTATTCTACAATGAGCAGTTCTTC; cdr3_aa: CASSSPTGSVFYNEQFF
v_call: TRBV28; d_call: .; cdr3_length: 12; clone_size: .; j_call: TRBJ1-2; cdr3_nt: TGTGCCAGCAGATACAGGGTTGGCGGCTACACCTTC; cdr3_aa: CASRYRVGGYTF
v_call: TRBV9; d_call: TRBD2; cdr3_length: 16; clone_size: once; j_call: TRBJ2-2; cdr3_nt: TGTGCCAGCAGCGTAGGACTAGCGGTCAACACCGGGGAGCTGTTTTTT; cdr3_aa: CASSVGLAVNTGELFF
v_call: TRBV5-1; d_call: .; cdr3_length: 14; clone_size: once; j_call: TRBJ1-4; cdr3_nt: TGCGCCAGCAGACTCACGGGGATGGACGAAAAACTGTTTTTT; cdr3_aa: CASRLTGMDEKLFF
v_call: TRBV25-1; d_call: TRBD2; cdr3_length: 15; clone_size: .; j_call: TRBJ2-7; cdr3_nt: TGTGCCAGCAGTGATCCAGCGGGAGGGCGCTACGAGCAGTACTTC; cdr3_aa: CASSDPAGGRYEQYF
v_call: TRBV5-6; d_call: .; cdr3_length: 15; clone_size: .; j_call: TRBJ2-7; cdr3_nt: TGTGCCAGCAGCACCCCCTGGAGCGCACCCTACGAGCAGTACTTC; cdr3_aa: CASSTPWSAPYEQYF
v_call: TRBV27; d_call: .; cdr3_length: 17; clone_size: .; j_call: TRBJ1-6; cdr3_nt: TGTGCCAGCAGTCCGACCGGACAGAGCTCCTATAATTCACCCCTCCACTTT; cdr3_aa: CASSPTGQSSYNSPLHF
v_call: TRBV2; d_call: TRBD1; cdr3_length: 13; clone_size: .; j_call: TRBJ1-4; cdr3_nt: TGTGCCAGTGAAAGGGACAGGGGCGAAAAACTGTTTTTT; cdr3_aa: CASERDRGEKLFF
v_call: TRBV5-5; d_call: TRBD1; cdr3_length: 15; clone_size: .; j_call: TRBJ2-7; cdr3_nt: TGTGCCAGCAGACATCCGGGACAGGGGCAACACGAGCAGTACTTC; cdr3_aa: CASRHPGQGQHEQYF
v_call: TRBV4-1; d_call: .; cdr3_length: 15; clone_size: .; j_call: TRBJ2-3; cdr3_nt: TGCGCCAGCAGCCAAGCCCGAGGAGGGACAGATACGCAGTATTTT; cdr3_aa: CASSQARGGTDTQYF
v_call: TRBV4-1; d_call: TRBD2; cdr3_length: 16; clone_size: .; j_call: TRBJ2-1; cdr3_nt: TGCGCCAGCAGCCAAGTGGGGGCGGGAGGGAACAATGAGCAGTTCTTC; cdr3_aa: CASSQVGAGGNNEQFF
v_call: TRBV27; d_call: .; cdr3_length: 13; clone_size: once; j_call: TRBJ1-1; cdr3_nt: TGTGCCAGCAGCTATACAGGGAACACTGAAGCTTTCTTT; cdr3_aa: CASSYTGNTEAFF
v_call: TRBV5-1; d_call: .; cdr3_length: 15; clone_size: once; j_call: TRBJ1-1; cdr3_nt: TGCGCCAGCTCTGCCCGGCCGGGGGTCGGCACTGAAGCTTTCTTT; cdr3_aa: CASSARPGVGTEAFF
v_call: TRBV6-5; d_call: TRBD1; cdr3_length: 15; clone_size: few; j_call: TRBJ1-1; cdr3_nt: TGTGCCAGCGCCCAGGCGGGGACAGGGGAAACTGAAGCTTTCTTT; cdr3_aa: CASAQAGTGETEAFF
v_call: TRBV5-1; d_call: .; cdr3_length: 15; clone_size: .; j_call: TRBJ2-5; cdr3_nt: TGCGCCAGCAGCTTGGAGACATTAGTACAAGAGACCCAGTACTTC; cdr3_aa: CASSLETLVQETQYF
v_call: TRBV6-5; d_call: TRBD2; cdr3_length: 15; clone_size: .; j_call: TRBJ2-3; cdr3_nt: TGTGCCAGCAGTTACTTACTAGCGGGAGCCGATACGCAGTATTTT; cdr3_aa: CASSYLLAGADTQYF
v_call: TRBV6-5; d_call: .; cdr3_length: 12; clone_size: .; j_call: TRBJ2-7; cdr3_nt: TGTGCCAGCGGGACTCCTAACTACGAGCAGTACTTC; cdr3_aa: CASGTPNYEQYF
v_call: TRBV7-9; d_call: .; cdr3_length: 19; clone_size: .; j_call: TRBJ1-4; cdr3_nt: TGTGCCAGCAGCTTAGGCTCTTTGCGGCAACTTGCAACTAATGAAAAACTGTTTTTT; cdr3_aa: CASSLGSLRQLATNEKLFF
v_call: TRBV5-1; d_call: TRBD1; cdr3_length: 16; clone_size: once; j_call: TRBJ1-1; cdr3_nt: TGCGCCAGCAGCCCTCGGACAGGGGTGGGATACACTGAAGCTTTCTTT; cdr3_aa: CASSPRTGVGYTEAFF
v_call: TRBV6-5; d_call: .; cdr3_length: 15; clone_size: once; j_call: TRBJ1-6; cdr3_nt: TGTGCCAGCAGTTCCACCCGGGGGGACTATTCACCCCTCCACTTT; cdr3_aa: CASSSTRGDYSPLHF
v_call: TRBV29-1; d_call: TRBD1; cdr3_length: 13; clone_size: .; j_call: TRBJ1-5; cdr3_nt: TGCAGCGTTGGGACAGGGGAAAATCAGCCCCAGCATTTT; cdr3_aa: CSVGTGENQPQHF
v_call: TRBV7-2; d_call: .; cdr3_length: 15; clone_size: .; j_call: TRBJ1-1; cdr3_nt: TGTGCCAGCAGCCTTCAGGCGACCCTGAACACTGAAGCTTTCTTT; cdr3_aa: CASSLQATLNTEAFF
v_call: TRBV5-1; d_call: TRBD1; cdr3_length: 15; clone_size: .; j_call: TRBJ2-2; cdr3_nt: TGCGCCAGCAGCGGGACAGGGACGAACACCGGGGAGCTGTTTTTT; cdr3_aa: CASSGTGTNTGELFF
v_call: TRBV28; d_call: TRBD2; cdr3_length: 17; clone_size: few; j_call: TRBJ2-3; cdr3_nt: TGTGCCAGCAGCTCCGGGACTAGCGGGAGGGTGGCAGATACGCAGTATTTT; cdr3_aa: CASSSGTSGRVADTQYF
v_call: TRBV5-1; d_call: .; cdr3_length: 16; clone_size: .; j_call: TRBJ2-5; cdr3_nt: TGCGCCAGCAGCTTGGTCGGGGGGCGGATACAAGAGACCCAGTACTTC; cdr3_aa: CASSLVGGRIQETQYF
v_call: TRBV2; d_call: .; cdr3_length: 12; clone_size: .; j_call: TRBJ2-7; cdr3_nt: TGTGCCAGCAGAAGTGACAGCCACGAGCAGTACTTC; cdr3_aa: CASRSDSHEQYF
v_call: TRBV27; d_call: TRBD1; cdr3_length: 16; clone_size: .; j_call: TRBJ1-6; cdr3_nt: TGTGCCAGCAGTTTAATAGGGAGACAGGGTAATTCACCCCTCCACTTT; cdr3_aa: CASSLIGRQGNSPLHF
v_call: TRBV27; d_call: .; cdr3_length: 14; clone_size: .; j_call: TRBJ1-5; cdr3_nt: TGTGCCAGCAGTTTTCGGGGAGGGGATCAGCCCCAGCATTTT; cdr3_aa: CASSFRGGDQPQHF
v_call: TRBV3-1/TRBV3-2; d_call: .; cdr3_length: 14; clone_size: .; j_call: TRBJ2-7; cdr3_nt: TGTGCCAGCAGCCGTACAGGGCCCTCCTACGAGCAGTACTTC; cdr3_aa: CASSRTGPSYEQYF
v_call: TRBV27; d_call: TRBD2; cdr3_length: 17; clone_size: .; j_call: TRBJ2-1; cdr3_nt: TGTGCCAGCAGTTTAGACCCTGGACTAGCGGGAGACAATGAGCAGTTCTTC; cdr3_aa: CASSLDPGLAGDNEQFF
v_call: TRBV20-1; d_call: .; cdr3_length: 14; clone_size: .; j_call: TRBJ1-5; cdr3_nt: TGCAGTGCTAGTCAGGGGCCTAGCAATCAGCCCCAGCATTTT; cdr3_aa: CSASQGPSNQPQHF
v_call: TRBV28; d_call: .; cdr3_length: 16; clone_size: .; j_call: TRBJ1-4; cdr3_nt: TGTGCCAGCAACCCACGGGGGGACCCAACTAATGAAAAACTGTTTTTT; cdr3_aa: CASNPRGDPTNEKLFF
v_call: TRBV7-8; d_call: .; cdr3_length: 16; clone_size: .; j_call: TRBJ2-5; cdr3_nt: TGTGCCAGCAGCCTGTTAAAGATGGGAGTGAAAGAGACCCAGTACTTC; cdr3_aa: CASSLLKMGVKETQYF
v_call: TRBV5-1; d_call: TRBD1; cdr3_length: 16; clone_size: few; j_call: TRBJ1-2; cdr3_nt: TGCGCCAGCAGCCCCCGGACAGGGAGATCGGGCTATGGCTACACCTTC; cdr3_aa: CASSPRTGRSGYGYTF
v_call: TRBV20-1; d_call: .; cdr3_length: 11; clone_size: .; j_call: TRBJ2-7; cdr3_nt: TGCAGTGCTAGCCGGGGAGACGAGCAGTACTTC; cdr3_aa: CSASRGDEQYF
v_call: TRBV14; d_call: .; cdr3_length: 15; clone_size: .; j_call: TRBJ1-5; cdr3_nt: TGTGCCAGCAACCAGACCCCTCAGGTCTATCAGCCCCAGCATTTT; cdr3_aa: CASNQTPQVYQPQHF
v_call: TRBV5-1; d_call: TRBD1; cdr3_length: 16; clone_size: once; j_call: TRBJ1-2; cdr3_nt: TGCGCCAGCAGCTTGGTTGGGACAGGGGTTGACTATGGCTACACCTTC; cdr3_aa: CASSLVGTGVDYGYTF
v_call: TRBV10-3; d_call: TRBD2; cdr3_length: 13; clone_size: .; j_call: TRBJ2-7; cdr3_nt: TGTGCCATCGGAGGGACTAGCGGCTTTGAGCAGTACTTC; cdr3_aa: CAIGGTSGFEQYF